These 29 T cell receptor beta chains share one sample of origin, sequenced in a study of T-cell memory formation after mild COVID-19. A single record per CDR3 protein comes from TCRdb applying MiXCR to the 5' RACE reads. The sample holds roughly 150,000 distinct CDR3 sequences, around 15% seen once. Input material: PBMCs or a T cell subset sorted from them (not recorded which). All receptors derive from an adult woman who had mild COVID-19 (a few samples of this study predate the infection). Cell type and time point are not known.

As to this clonotype: Compared with germline, one end of the junction differs, possibly owing to a read error. The rearrangement joins TRBV29-1 to TRBJ2-2, with a possible D match to TRBD2 (6 bases). The germline V gene has CDR1 SQVTM and CDR2 ANQGSEA. The CDR3 runs to 12 residues. CDR3 bases: TGCAGCGCCCAGGGACTCCCCGGGGAGCTGATTTTT. It codes for CSAQGLPGELIF.

This chain joins TRBV2 and TRBJ2-7; 7 nucleotides align to TRBD1. The germline V gene encodes CDR1 SNHLY and CDR2 FYNNEI. The CDR3 spans 13 residues. V lost 4 bases and J lost 6; bases outside the gene matches: 6. The CDR3 DNA reads as TGTGCCAGCAGTGGTCAGGGGGTGGTCGAGCAGTACTTC. Translating gives CASSGQGVVEQYF.

This clonotype was recorded only once. The CDR3 protein is CASSVDSGVFEQYF. CDR3 nucleotide sequence: TGCGCCAGCAGTGTAGACAGTGGGGTTTTCGAGCAGTACTTC. V usage is TRBV10-2 and J usage is TRBJ2-7; D possibly corresponds to TRBD1 (5 bases). Germline V CDR1 and CDR2: WSHSY, SAAADI. Trimming left V 4 bases short and J 6 bases short, with 16 bases between. This CDR3 has 14 residues.

This clonotype was recorded a few times. The chain carries TRBV19 and TRBJ2-7; D is undetermined. The CDR3 sequence is 14 residues long. V was shortened by 5 bases and J by 5 bases, with 16 bases between the two germline ends. CDR1 LNHDA and CDR2 SQIVND come from the germline V gene (reference sequence). The CDR3 loop reads CASSLRAFEHEQYF. The CDR3 bases are TGTGCCAGTAGTCTCCGGGCTTTCGAACACGAGCAGTACTTC.

This clonotype showed up just a few times. V usage is TRBV7-9 and J usage is TRBJ1-2, with 7 positions matching TRBD1. Trimming cost V 4 bases and J 5 bases; bases outside gene matches: 7. CDR1 is SEHNR, CDR2 FQNEAQ, per germline (reference sequence). The CDR3 loop spans 14 amino acids. The chain's CDR3 is CASSSRDSLYGYTF. The CDR3 DNA reads TGTGCCAGCAGCTCTCGGGACAGTCTTTATGGCTACACCTTC.

The chain links TRBV12-3 or TRBV12-4 to TRBJ2-2; 13 bases fit TRBD2. The CDR3 runs to 17 residues. V was pared by 4 bases and J by 4 bases, with 6 bases of the junction left unmatched. The DNA for the CDR3 is TGTGCCAGCAGTTCCCCACTAGCGGGAGGGGGCACCGGGGAGCTGTTTTTT. Translated: CASSSPLAGGGTGELFF.

This clonotype was detected a few times. The chain is built from TRBV7-2 and TRBJ2-1; no clear D. Germline V gene data show CDR1 as SGHTA and CDR2 as FQGNSA. V was trimmed by 5 bases and J by 7 bases, leaving 15 bases between them. The CDR3 loop spans 14 amino acids. CDR3 DNA sequence: TGTGCCAGCAGCCCCACCCCGGCCGCGAATGAGCAGTTCTTC. Translation gives CASSPTPAANEQFF. Full variable domain (remainder filled in from reference TRBV7-2 and TRBJ2-1): GAGVSQSPSNKVTEKGKDVELRCDPISGHTALYWYRQSLGQGLEFLIYFQGNSAPDKSGLPSDRFSAERTGGSVSTLTIQRTQQEDSAVYLCASSPTPAANEQFFGPGTRLTVL.

This clonotype has more than one count but fewer than ten. This chain links TRBV4-1 with TRBJ2-5; 11 bases line up with TRBD2. J gave up 3 bases and V 2 bases, and 11 bases lay outside the gene matches. Germline CDR1 is MGHRA and CDR2 is YSYEKL. CDR3 length: 18 residues. CDR3 sequence: CASSQPFVGLAEEETQYF. Written as DNA, the CDR3 is TGCGCCAGCAGCCAACCATTCGTGGGACTAGCGGAAGAAGAGACCCAGTACTTC.

This clonotype was seen only a few times. V gene TRBV18 combines with J gene TRBJ1-1, with D uncertain. The V end lost 5 bases, the J end lost 1 base, and 11 bases lay between the germline ends. CDR1 is KGHSH and CDR2 is LQKENI in the germline V gene. This CDR3 is 14 amino acids long. As DNA, the CDR3 is TGTGCCAGCTCATTCGGAGGAGGGAACACTGAAGCTTTCTTT. Protein product: CASSFGGGNTEAFF.

V is TRBV7-6 and J is TRBJ2-5, with D possibly TRBD2 on 5 matching bases. Germline-derived CDR1 and CDR2 are SGHVS and FNYEAQ. CDR3 length equals 13 residues. The V and J ends lost 5 bases and 5 bases respectively, with 12 bases between them. CDR3 sequence: CASSRSGLETQYF. The DNA of the CDR3 is TGTGCCAGCAGCCGCTCGGGGTTGGAGACCCAGTACTTC.

This rearrangement joins TRBV7-9 to TRBJ2-7; a possible D gene is TRBD2 (5 bases). V was clipped by 5 bases and J by 2 bases, with 13 bases between them. The CDR3 loop spans 14 amino acids. CDR1 is SEHNR and CDR2 is FQNEAQ in the germline V gene (reference sequence). The CDR3 DNA sequence: TGTGCCAGCAGCCCACCGAGCGGCACCTACGAGCAGTACTTC. Its translation: CASSPPSGTYEQYF. The full variable domain, its missing parts supplied by reference TRBV7-9 and TRBJ2-7, is DTGVSQNPRHKITKRGQNVTFRCDPISEHNRLYWYRQTLGQGPEFLTYFQNEAQLEKSRLLSDRFSAERPKGSFSTLEIQRTEQGDSAMYLCASSPPSGTYEQYFGPGTRLTVT.

To note about this clonotype: At one end, the junction sequence differs from germline, possibly due to a read error. This chain joins TRBV5-1 and TRBJ2-4; no clear D. The germline V gene has CDR1 SGHRS and CDR2 YFSETQ. This CDR3 has 17 residues. The CDR3 sequence: CANSLDGRALAKNIQYF. The CDR3 region has the DNA TGCGCCAACAGCTTGGACGGCAGAGCCCTAGCCAAAAACATTCAGTACTTC.

This clonotype has just a few counts. This chain connects TRBV7-9 to TRBJ2-1; 7 bases are a match to TRBD1. V trimming: 10 bases; J trimming: 8 bases; junction bases outside the gene matches: 8. Looked up from germline, CDR1 is SEHNR and CDR2 is FQNEAQ (reference sequence). The CDR3 runs 12 residues. CDR3 protein: CAIRGLGDEQFF. Written as DNA, the CDR3 is TGTGCCATAAGGGGGCTGGGGGATGAGCAGTTCTTC.

The CDR3 region is CASSFGEDYGYTF. The CDR3, as DNA: TGTGCCAGCAGCTTCGGGGAGGACTATGGCTACACCTTC. The chain employs TRBV7-6 and TRBJ1-2; D is unresolved. V gave up 3 bases and J gave up 3 bases, with 8 bases separating them. The germline V gene encodes CDR1 SGHVS and CDR2 FNYEAQ. The CDR3 has 13 residues.

The CDR3 region is CASSDSGGYGVYGYTF. CDR3 nucleotide sequence: TGTGCCAGCAGTGACTCGGGTGGATACGGAGTCTATGGCTACACCTTC. V gene TRBV6-4 combines with J gene TRBJ1-2; D gene ambiguous. V lost 0 bases to trimming and J lost 4 bases, with 15 bases between them. This CDR3 spans 16 amino acids. Germline-derived CDR1 and CDR2 are MRHNA and SNTAGT.

The chain recombines TRBV13 with TRBJ2-7; 7 nucleotides match TRBD2. The CDR3 extends over 14 amino acids. The V and J ends lost 5 bases and 2 bases, in that order; junction bases with no gene match: 6. CDR1 and CDR2 from the germline V gene are PRHDT and FYEKMQ (reference sequence). The CDR3 sequence: CASSVGGVPYEQYF. The CDR3 coding sequence is TGTGCCAGCAGCGTTGGGGGGGTCCCCTACGAGCAGTACTTC.

This chain links TRBV15 with TRBJ2-2; no reliable D call. Germline loops: CDR1 LNHNV, CDR2 YYDKDF (reference sequence). This CDR3 has 14 residues. V lost 4 bases and J lost 1, with 7 bases in between. The CDR3 sequence: CATSNRENTGELFF. DNA for the CDR3: TGTGCCACCAGCAATAGGGAGAACACCGGGGAGCTGTTTTTT.

This clonotype occurred a few times. The genes are TRBV18 and TRBJ2-6; 9 positions agree with TRBD1. CDR1 KGHSH and CDR2 LQKENI come from the germline V gene. This CDR3 comprises 17 residues. V gave up 6 bases and J gave up 4 bases; unmatched junction bases: 10. The CDR3 DNA reads TGTGCCAGCTCCCTAACAGGGGGCGCGGTGGGGGCCAACGTCCTGACTTTC. Its protein is CASSLTGGAVGANVLTF.

This clonotype came up a few times. The rearrangement links TRBV15 to TRBJ2-2, with no clear D. The CDR3 covers 13 residues. V was clipped by 3 bases and J by 5 bases, with 7 bases between them. CDR1 and CDR2 (germline): LNHNV, YYDKDF (reference sequence). DNA of the CDR3: TGTGCCACCAGCAGTCAGAGGACCGGGGAGCTGTTTTTT. Encoded protein: CATSSQRTGELFF.

This clonotype was observed a handful of times. The chain has TRBV6-5 and TRBJ1-2; possibly TRBD1 for D (5 bases). Per the germline V gene, CDR1 is MNHEY and CDR2 is SVGAGI. This CDR3 has 14 residues. Between the trimmed V and J ends, which lost 6 bases and 7 bases, there was a span of 18 bases. CDR3 bases: TGTGCCAGCAGCCCGGGACTCAGGATAGGTGGCTACACCTTC. This sequence encodes CASSPGLRIGGYTF.

V gene TRBV5-1 combines with J gene TRBJ2-1, with no clear D. Germline assignment: CDR1 SGHRS and CDR2 YFSETQ. The CDR3 runs to 14 residues. Trimming shortened V by 0 bases and J by 3 bases, and 7 bases separated the two germline ends. The CDR3 DNA reads TGCGCCAGCAGCTTGGGGGGTGTCTACAATGAGCAGTTCTTC. Its translation: CASSLGGVYNEQFF.

A few counts support this clonotype. CDR3 region: CSAPPGQGGLTDTQYF. CDR3 sequence (DNA): TGCAGCGCGCCTCCGGGACAGGGAGGACTCACAGATACGCAGTATTTT. This chain links TRBV29-1 with TRBJ2-3; 9 positions agree with TRBD1. J gave up 2 bases and V 7 bases, and 13 bases lay outside the gene matches. The germline V gene has CDR1 SQVTM and CDR2 ANQGSEA. CDR3 length: 16 amino acids.

This clonotype has more than one count but fewer than ten. The chain recombines TRBV29-1 with TRBJ2-1; the D gene is possibly TRBD1 (5 bases). The CDR3 length is 13 residues. Germline CDR1 SQVTM, CDR2 ANQGSEA. Trimming left V 6 bases short and J 4 bases short, with 13 bases between. The CDR3: CSVQTDNYNEQFF. The CDR3 DNA reads as TGCAGCGTCCAAACGGACAATTACAATGAGCAGTTCTTC.

The chain employs TRBV5-1 and TRBJ2-2; 9 nucleotides agree with TRBD1. CDR1 SGHRS and CDR2 YFSETQ come from the germline V gene. The J segment lost 4 bases and the V segment lost 6 bases, leaving 7 bases of the junction unmatched. CDR3 length: 15 amino acids. The CDR3, as DNA: TGCGCCAGCACCCCCGGGACAGGGAGCACCGGGGAGCTGTTTTTT. The encoded protein is CASTPGTGSTGELFF.

The gene calls are TRBV5-1 and TRBJ2-1, with TRBD1 as a possible D gene (7 bases). In germline, CDR1 is SGHRS, CDR2 YFSETQ. There are 16 residues in the CDR3. Between the trimmed V and J ends, which lost 7 bases and 2 bases, there was a span of 19 bases. The CDR3 DNA sequence: TGCGCCAGCGGGGGGTCCCGGGACAGACCCTACAATGAGCAGTTCTTC. Protein product: CASGGSRDRPYNEQFF.

In this sample, this clonotype turned up many times. The chain uses TRBV7-2 and TRBJ2-7; D perhaps matches TRBD2 (5 bases). The length of the CDR3 is 12 residues. Trimming removed 4 bases at V and 6 bases at J, with 10 bases between. Germline V gives CDR1 SGHTA, CDR2 FQGNSA. The CDR3 here is CASSSAVSEQYF. The CDR3 DNA is TGTGCCAGCAGCTCAGCGGTTAGCGAGCAGTACTTC.

This clonotype was found a few times. The V gene is TRBV27, the J gene TRBJ2-7; D call uncertain. Germline V CDR1 and CDR2: MNHEY, SMNVEV (reference sequence). The ends were cut back, 3 bases at V and 4 bases at J, with 10 bases in the middle. The CDR3 loop spans 13 amino acids. The CDR3, as DNA: TGTGCCAGCAGTTTCTCTTCCGAGTACGAGCAGTACTTC. Its protein product is CASSFSSEYEQYF.

At least ten counts were recorded for this clonotype. This chain connects TRBV5-1 to TRBJ2-5; D perhaps matches TRBD1 (7 bases). This CDR3 is 16 amino acids long. Trimming removed 3 bases from V and 2 bases from J, with 17 bases in between. Germline-derived CDR1 and CDR2 are SGHRS and YFSETQ. The CDR3 region is CASSYLLTGTQETQYF. The DNA of the CDR3 is TGCGCCAGCAGCTACCTACTGACAGGGACTCAAGAGACCCAGTACTTC. The entire variable domain, with the rest obtained from reference TRBV5-1 and TRBJ2-5, is as follows: KAGVTQTPRYLIKTRGQQVTLSCSPISGHRSVSWYQQTPGQGLQFLFEYFSETQRNKGNFPGRFSGRQFSNSRSEMNVSTLELGDSALYLCASSYLLTGTQETQYFGPGTRLLVL.

This clonotype was seen ten or more times. V and J are TRBV7-8 and TRBJ2-4; the D is unclear. V gave up 1 base and J gave up 0 bases, with 16 bases separating them. The CDR3 is made up of 18 amino acids. Germline values: CDR1 SGHVS, CDR2 FQNEAQ. The CDR3 spells CASSLVRVPGLAKNIQYF. The CDR3 coding sequence is TGTGCCAGCAGCTTAGTTAGAGTCCCAGGTCTAGCCAAAAACATTCAGTACTTC.